Each of the 8 T cell receptor beta chains below was sequenced from the same sample in a study of identical twins. In TCRdb, the 5' RACE reads were re-called with MiXCR into one record per CDR3 protein. This sample yields approximately 680,000 distinct CDR3 sequences, of which roughly 7.2% are seen a single time; 1.6% belongs to the top ten. Separately, the same data were catalogued under a study of yellow fever vaccine responses in identical twins.

Input material: PBMCs. The source of these receptors is a young woman in good health.

The chain is built from TRBV5-1 and TRBJ1-1; D may be TRBD1 (5 bases). Germline values: CDR1 SGHRS, CDR2 YFSETQ. The CDR3 runs 15 residues. V dropped 3 bases and J dropped 4 bases, with 16 bases sitting between them. The CDR3 nucleotides read TGCGCCAGCAGCTCCGGGGGGGAAGCGGGCACTGAAGCTTTCTTT. This sequence encodes CASSSGGEAGTEAFF.

This clonotype was recorded a few times. V usage is TRBV20-1 and J usage is TRBJ2-7; TRBD2 agrees at 11 bases. J was trimmed by 2 bases and V by 2 bases; bases with no gene match: 5. Per germline, CDR1 DFQATT and CDR2 SNEGSKA (reference sequence). The CDR3 extends over 15 amino acids. The CDR3 is CSARIGTSGPYEQYF. CDR3 DNA: TGCAGTGCTAGAATCGGGACTAGCGGACCCTACGAGCAGTACTTC.

V and J are TRBV18 and TRBJ2-7; D may be TRBD1 (7 bases). The CDR3 runs 14 residues. V gave up 4 bases and J gave up 6 bases, with 16 bases separating them. The germline gives CDR1 KGHSH, CDR2 LQKENI. CDR3 protein: CASSRGTVDPEQYF. CDR3 DNA: TGTGCCAGCTCACGCGGGACAGTCGATCCCGAGCAGTACTTC. Together with reference TRBV18 and TRBJ2-7, the CDR3 gives the full variable domain: NAGVMQNPRHLVRRRGQEARLRCSPMKGHSHVYWYRQLPEEGLKFMVYLQKENIIDESGMPKERFSAEFPKEGPSILRIQQVVRGDSAAYFCASSRGTVDPEQYFGPGTRLTVT.

This clonotype was detected many times. This chain links TRBV24-1 with TRBJ1-5; no reliable D call. Germline loops: CDR1 KGHDR, CDR2 SFDVKD. V was clipped by 6 bases and J by 2 bases, with 10 bases between them. The CDR3 totals 14 residues. The CDR3, as DNA: TGTGCCACCAGTAGCCGGGTGGGCAATCAGCCCCAGCATTTT. Its translation: CATSSRVGNQPQHF.

This clonotype has a count of ten or more. This chain connects TRBV10-3 to TRBJ2-5; TRBD1 agrees at 7 bases. The CDR3 spans 13 residues. Germline CDR1 ENHRY, CDR2 SYGVKD. V lost 2 bases, J lost 6 bases, and 3 bases stayed unmatched. CDR3 protein: CAISEHRGKTQYF. The CDR3 region has the DNA TGTGCCATCAGTGAGCACAGGGGAAAGACCCAGTACTTC.

The chain links TRBV20-1 to TRBJ2-7, with 7 bases identical to TRBD1. V lost 4 bases, J lost 6 bases, and 12 bases stayed unmatched. From germline, CDR1 is DFQATT and CDR2 SNEGSKA (reference sequence). The CDR3 runs to 14 residues. CDR3 protein: CSATPTGKGVEQYF. Here the CDR3 DNA reads TGCAGTGCTACCCCGACAGGGAAAGGGGTCGAGCAGTACTTC.

This clonotype was seen ten or more times. The chain joins TRBV11-2 to TRBJ1-2; TRBD1 might be the D (5 bases). The V gene lost 1 base and the J gene lost 6 bases, with 12 bases spanning the gap. The CDR3 runs 14 residues. CDR1 and CDR2 (germline): SGHAT, FQNNGV. DNA of the CDR3: TGTGCCAGCAGCTTAGGACAGCCGGGCGATGGCTACACCTTC. Protein product: CASSLGQPGDGYTF. The entire variable domain, with the rest obtained from reference TRBV11-2 and TRBJ1-2, is as follows: EAGVAQSPRYKIIEKRQSVAFWCNPISGHATLYWYQQILGQGPKLLIQFQNNGVVDDSQLPKDRFSAERLKGVDSTLKIQPAKLEDSAVYLCASSLGQPGDGYTFGSGTRLTVV.

The rearrangement joins TRBV7-9 to TRBJ2-5; TRBD1 matches at 8 bases. Germline-derived CDR1 and CDR2 are SEHNR and FQNEAQ (reference sequence). This CDR3 has 15 amino acids. Losses at the gene ends were 4 bases for V and 4 bases for J; bases not matched to a gene: 8. The CDR3 DNA is TGTGCCAGCAGCTCCTCCGGGACAGGAGGAGAGACCCAGTACTTC. Protein product: CASSSSGTGGETQYF. Filled out from reference TRBV7-9 and TRBJ2-5, the complete variable domain reads DTGVSQNPRHKITKRGQNVTFRCDPISEHNRLYWYRQTLGQGPEFLTYFQNEAQLEKSRLLSDRFSAERPKGSFSTLEIQRTEQGDSAMYLCASSSSGTGGETQYFGPGTRLLVL.